The clone carrying this T cell receptor beta chain was detected a few times. Its antigen is unidentified. The CDR3 loop spans 12 amino acids. Germline lookup yields CDR1 SNHLY and CDR2 FYNNEI. Deletions cut 5 bases from V and 3 bases from J, with 5 bases between. The record originates from a study of T-cell reconstitution after alpha-beta-depleted transplantation in children. Notes on the study in general: Some patients' high day-60 TCRbeta diversity was attributed to recipient cells surviving conditioning. Where alpha-beta T cells came from about two months after transplant was reportedly several hundred expanded graft clones.

It was with unique molecular identifiers that the TCRbeta library was prepared. Each CDR3 protein gets one entry after TCRdb re-called the PCR reads with MiXCR. The sample has approximately 230,000 distinct CDR3 sequences, 20% to 30% seen once. The TCR sequence derives from a female patient aged 2-9 years who had a stem cell transplant for congenital amegakaryocytic thrombocytopenia, so the T cells may come from the graft donor. The chain couples TRBV2 to TRBJ1-5; D unclear. Sample: PBMCs, mostly from graft donor cells, taken 360 days after TCRalphabeta/CD19-depleted stem cell transplant. CDR3 DNA: TGTGCCAGCAGTTGGGCCAATCAGCCCCAGCATTTT. As protein: CASSWANQPQHF.